This paragraph covers one T cell receptor (beta chain) sequence. This CDR3 is 16 amino acids long. With 4 bases removed from V and 4 bases from J, the gap between germline ends came to 16 bases. Germline CDR1 LGHNA, CDR2 YSLEER. Under the authors' procedure: Amplification of reference gene primers was used by the study to estimate nucleated cell counts. The data were produced by immunoSEQ multiplex PCR, yet TCRdb's version contains in-frame clones alone and is incomplete. The DNA gave D and trimming, while V, J and clone size come from that table. The sample holds 200,000 to 250,000 clones; roughly 90% are singletons and the top ten take over 13%. The sample originates from a study of blood T cell repertoires in COVID-19. About the study: Sites across the United States, Italy and Spain contributed samples from acute and convalescent COVID-19.

The TCR comes from a man aged 25 to 45 who had been exposed to COVID-19. The chain carries TRBV4-3 and TRBJ2-2; D possibly corresponds to TRBD1 (6 bases). Sequencing input: PBMCs or T cells enriched from blood (not recorded which). In DNA, the CDR3 is TGCGCCAGCAGCCGCAGTGCGGACAGATTCACCGGGGAGCTGTTTTTT. As protein: CASSRSADRFTGELFF.